A selection of T cell receptor beta chains follows, all from one sample in a study of blood T cell repertoires in COVID-19. Data came from immunoSEQ multiplex PCR; TCRdb stores just in-frame clones and leaves some out. Here the sample spans some 50,000 clones, 80% to 90% being singletons. Sequencing was carried out using peripheral blood. All receptors derive from a human donor in a cohort sampled during active COVID-19. The CDR3 runs from the conserved cysteine through the conserved F or W. A D gene is named only where the DNA matches it firmly. The size entry is marked missing in some rows and otherwise reads once, few, many or a size class.

TRBJ2-7	NA	TRBV21-1	NA	CASSKGPSGSFEQYF	TGTGCCAGCAGCAAAGGACCTAGCGGGAGCTTCGAGCAGTACTTC
TRBJ2-2	NA	TRBV5-5	TRBD2	CASSLSSGGPGSGELFF	TGTGCCAGCAGCTTGTCTTCGGGAGGGCCGGGCTCCGGGGAGCTGTTTTTT
TRBJ2-2	once	TRBV5-4	TRBD1	CASSSRQGLGELFF	TGTGCCAGCAGCTCGAGACAGGGATTAGGGGAGCTGTTTTTT
TRBJ2-3	NA	TRBV4-3	NA	CASSQDPNMGSASTDTQYF	TGCGCCAGCAGCCAAGATCCGAATATGGGCTCAGCTAGCACAGATACGCAGTATTTT
TRBJ1-5	NA	TRBV7-8	TRBD1	CASSTRTGRNQPQHF	TGTGCCAGCAGCACTCGGACAGGGAGAAATCAGCCCCAGCATTTT
TRBJ1-2	NA	TRBV5-1	TRBD1	CASSLGAQGAGYGYTF	TGCGCCAGCAGCTTGGGTGCCCAGGGGGCAGGCTATGGCTACACCTTC
TRBJ2-1	NA	TRBV10-1	TRBD1	CASSESGTGYNEQFF	TGCGCCAGCAGTGAGTCCGGGACAGGGTACAATGAGCAGTTCTTC
TRBJ1-4	once	TRBV7-8	NA	CASSRFTTNEKLFF	TGTGCCAGCAGTCGATTTACAACTAATGAAAAACTGTTTTTT
TRBJ2-7	NA	TRBV19	TRBD2	CASGPLAGGPYEQYF	TGTGCCAGTGGTCCCCTAGCGGGAGGGCCCTACGAGCAGTACTTC
TRBJ2-5	few	TRBV5-4	TRBD2	CASSSRLAGDGYQETQYF	TGTGCCAGCAGCTCAAGACTAGCGGGGGATGGGTATCAAGAGACCCAGTACTTC
TRBJ2-3	NA	TRBV15	NA	CATSGGTVGTQYF	TGTGCCACCAGCGGGGGGACTGTAGGTACGCAGTATTTT
TRBJ1-2	NA	TRBV7-8	NA	CASSRDRGNNYGYTF	TGTGCCAGCAGCCGGGATAGGGGCAACAACTATGGCTACACCTTC
TRBJ2-3	NA	TRBV7-7	TRBD2	CASSPAGAGTDTQYF	TGTGCCAGCAGCCCAGCGGGGGCCGGAACAGATACGCAGTATTTT
TRBJ2-1	NA	TRBV12-5	NA	CASGHPVGHEQFF	TGTGCTAGTGGGCACCCTGTGGGCCATGAGCAGTTCTTC
TRBJ1-6	NA	TRBV19	NA	CASSIDLTGNNSPLHF	TGTGCCAGTAGTATAGATCTAACAGGGAATAATTCACCCCTCCACTTT
TRBJ1-1	NA	TRBV14	NA	CASSQDKGQMNTEAFF	TGTGCCAGCAGCCAAGATAAAGGACAAATGAACACTGAAGCTTTCTTT
TRBJ1-1	NA	TRBV5-1	TRBD1	CASSLTGTGGNTEAFF	TGCGCCAGCAGCCTAACCGGGACAGGAGGGAACACTGAAGCTTTCTTT
TRBJ1-2	few	TRBV5-4	NA	CASSRGAEQVWYGYTF	TGTGCCAGCAGCCGGGGAGCGGAGCAGGTCTGGTATGGCTACACCTTC